This TCR beta chain was profiled in a study of T cell responses to AZD1222 COVID-19 vaccine. General study results and limits: Spike-specific TCRs gained breadth and depth after people received two AZD1222 doses. Clonal diversity was possibly underestimated, and white British individuals and females predominated among donors.

With 1 base removed from V and 11 bases from J, the gap between germline ends came to 2 bases. Germline V gives CDR1 SQVTM, CDR2 ANQGSEA. CDR3 length: 8 amino acids. This table comes from immunoSEQ multiplex PCR, and its TCRdb copy is limited to in-frame clones, with some not included. The repertoire holds about 140,000 clones, with over 85% as singletons. Turning to this clone: Its antigen is still unknown.

This rearrangement joins TRBV29-1 to TRBJ1-1; no firm D call. The material sequenced was peripheral blood, taken on day 0 of MenACWY control vaccination. This sequence was found in an adult in good health. As DNA, the CDR3 is TGCAGCGTTGAAGGGGCTTTCTTT. Protein sequence: CSVEGAFF.